Below, 4 T cell receptor beta chains from the same sample are listed, as sequenced in a study of TIL therapy for anti-PD-1-resistant metastatic lung cancer. The libraries were made with immunoSEQ v3. Method: immunoSEQ multiplex PCR; TCRdb's copy keeps in-frame clones and lacks some. Of more than 90,000 clones detected, less than 70% appear once; the ten largest clones hold about a tenth. Time point specified: pre-treatment sample, taken before nivolumab and TIL therapy. Most excised metastases sampled were pleural nodules or supraclavicular lymph nodes. The sample was tumor tissue, taken at baseline. The receptors shown here come from a person between 25 and 80 years old with non-small cell lung cancer.

For this clone: Other DNA sequences in this sample translate to the same CDR3. The V gene is TRBV18, the J gene TRBJ1-5; D not resolved. CDR3 length equals 15 residues. The germline CDR1 and CDR2 sequences are KGHSH and LQKENI. Trimming removed 1 base from V and 2 bases from J, with 9 bases in between. The CDR3 nucleotides are TGTGCCAGCTCACCACAGGGTTGGGGCAATCAGCCCCAGCATTTT. This sequence encodes CASSPQGWGNQPQHF.

This sequence joins TRBV7-2 and TRBJ1-1, with D tentatively TRBD1 (6 bases). The CDR3 totals 14 residues. V was shortened by 1 base and J by 4 bases, with 10 bases between the two germline ends. CDR1 and CDR2 (germline): SGHTA, FQGNSA. This CDR3 is CASSLGRGGTEAFF. CDR3 bases: TGTGCCAGCAGCTTAGGCAGGGGAGGCACTGAAGCTTTCTTT.

The V gene is TRBV6-6, the J gene TRBJ2-1; maybe TRBD1 (5 bases). The length of the CDR3 is 15 residues. CDR1 and CDR2 from the germline V gene are MNHNY and SVGAGI (reference sequence). V was pared by 7 bases and J by 0 bases, with 13 bases between. The CDR3 loop reads CASTYRQGSYNEQFF. As DNA, the CDR3 is TGTGCCAGCACCTACAGGCAGGGCTCCTACAATGAGCAGTTCTTC.

The chain carries TRBV19 and TRBJ2-1; D is uncertain. V was clipped by 5 bases and J by 5 bases, with 22 bases between them. Germline V CDR1 and CDR2: LNHDA, SQIVND (reference sequence). The CDR3 is 17 residues long. As DNA, the CDR3 is TGTGCCAGTAGTCCCTCCCAAGCGATTGATAGGAACAATGAGCAGTTCTTC. It specifies CASSPSQAIDRNNEQFF.